One and the same sample provided the 26 T cell receptor beta chains below, sequenced in a study of cytomegalovirus exposure and HLA in healthy donors. Both 60 Vbeta primers and 13 Jbeta primers went into the PCR. Produced via immunoSEQ multiplex PCR; TCRdb's table is partial and in-frame only. This listing includes roughly 80,000 clones. Sequenced input: PBMCs. The receptors stem from a man in his forties or fifties in good health and CMV-seropositive.

The chain has TRBV30 and TRBJ2-7; D might be TRBD1 (6 bases). The CDR3 has 17 residues. The V gene's germline CDR1 is GTSNPN and CDR2 SVGIG (reference sequence). Trimming cost V 3 bases and J 3 bases, with 24 bases left between them. CDR3 region: CAWSPTFPADRRYEQYV. CDR3 in DNA: TGTGCCTGGAGCCCTACTTTCCCCGCGGACAGACGCTACGAGCAGTACGTC.

V and J are TRBV7-9 and TRBJ2-3, with D unclear. This CDR3 is built from 13 residues. Per the germline V gene, CDR1 is SEHNR and CDR2 is FQNEAQ (reference sequence). V was shortened by 3 bases and J by 1 base, with 5 bases between the two germline ends. The CDR3 DNA sequence: TGTGCCAGCAGCTTCCGGGGCACAGATACGCAGTATTTT. Its translation: CASSFRGTDTQYF.

The V call is TRBV5-1, the J call TRBJ2-2; 11 bases line up with TRBD2. Germline V gene sequence: CDR1 SGHRS, CDR2 YFSETQ. Germline trimming cut 0 bases from V and 7 bases from J; bases unmatched to any gene: 8. CDR3 length equals 17 residues. The DNA of the CDR3 is TGCGCCAGCAGCTTGGCAGTACTAGCGGGAGAGATCGGGGAGCTGTTTTTT. It encodes CASSLAVLAGEIGELFF. Complete variable domain (other parts from reference TRBV5-1 and TRBJ2-2): KAGVTQTPRYLIKTRGQQVTLSCSPISGHRSVSWYQQTPGQGLQFLFEYFSETQRNKGNFPGRFSGRQFSNSRSEMNVSTLELGDSALYLCASSLAVLAGEIGELFFGEGSRLTVL.

The V and J genes are TRBV29-1 and TRBJ1-2; D may be TRBD1 (6 bases). V shed 2 bases and J shed 5 bases, with 18 bases lying between them. CDR1 and CDR2 (germline): SQVTM, ANQGSEA. The CDR3 is made up of 15 amino acids. The CDR3 nucleotides are TGCAGCGTTGAAAAGCAGGGGCGCGCAGTGTATGGCTACACCTTC. Its protein is CSVEKQGRAVYGYTF.

V and J are TRBV18 and TRBJ2-1, with D unclear. The CDR3 contains 16 residues. The germline CDR1 and CDR2 sequences are KGHSH and LQKENI. The germline V and J ends were trimmed by 1 base and 0 bases, with 10 bases remaining between them. CDR3 in amino acids: CASSPLAVSSYNEQFF. The CDR3 DNA sequence: TGTGCCAGCTCACCACTGGCGGTGAGCTCCTACAATGAGCAGTTCTTC.

The rearrangement uses TRBV2 and TRBJ2-2; TRBD2 matches at 8 bases. This CDR3 has 16 amino acids. Trimming cost V 6 bases and J 0 bases; bases outside gene matches: 6. In germline, CDR1 is SNHLY, CDR2 FYNNEI. The CDR3 nucleotides are TGTGCCAGCAGCCCGGGCGGGGGGCCGAACACCGGGGAGCTGTTTTTT. Translated: CASSPGGGPNTGELFF.

The rearrangement joins TRBV30 to TRBJ2-6; weak D call: TRBD1 (5 bases). The V and J ends lost 5 bases and 1 base respectively, with 12 bases between them. In germline, CDR1 is GTSNPN, CDR2 SVGIG (reference sequence). The CDR3 is 15 amino acids. The CDR3 sequence: CAWASDRSGANVLTF. The CDR3, as DNA: TGTGCCTGGGCCTCTGACAGATCTGGGGCCAACGTCCTGACTTTC. Variable domain in full (rest from reference TRBV30 and TRBJ2-6): SQTIHQWPATLVQPVGSPLSLECTVEGTSNPNLYWYRQAAGRGLQLLFYSVGIGQISSEVPQNLSASRPQDRQFILSSKKLLLSDSGFYLCAWASDRSGANVLTFGAGSRLTVL.

Notes on this clone: The same CDR3 is also encoded by other DNA sequences in this sample. The chain joins TRBV5-6 to TRBJ1-1, with 8 bases aligning to TRBD1. Germline lookup yields CDR1 SGHDT and CDR2 YYEEEE. This CDR3 is 14 amino acids long. V was pared by 2 bases and J by 1 base, with 1 base of the junction left unmatched. CDR3 DNA sequence: TGTGCCAGCAGCTTCGGACAGGGGAACACTGAAGCTTTCTTT. Translation: CASSFGQGNTEAFF.

V is TRBV27 and J is TRBJ1-1, with a tentative D call TRBD1 (5 bases). This CDR3 has 14 residues. Looked up from germline, CDR1 is MNHEY and CDR2 is SMNVEV (reference sequence). V was trimmed by 5 bases and J by 0 bases, leaving 10 bases between them. In DNA form, the CDR3 reads TGTGCCAGCAGTCCTGACAGACTGAACACTGAAGCTTTCTTT. Its translation: CASSPDRLNTEAFF.

The chain carries TRBV5-5 and TRBJ1-6, with no clear D. The V gene lost 2 bases and the J gene lost 10 bases, with 13 bases spanning the gap. CDR3 size: 14 residues. Germline V gives CDR1 SGHKS, CDR2 YYEKEE (reference sequence). CDR3 protein: CASSFTPRRSPLHF. DNA of the CDR3: TGTGCCAGCAGCTTCACCCCCAGGAGGTCACCCCTCCACTTT.

CDR3 sequence reads: CASSTMPEQWRGYTF. Written as DNA, the CDR3 is TGTGCCAGCAGTACGATGCCCGAACAGTGGAGGGGCTACACCTTC. The chain is built from TRBV2 and TRBJ1-2; D is uncertain. CDR3 length: 15 amino acids. Trimming pared 5 bases from V and 8 bases from J, leaving 21 bases between. CDR1 is SNHLY and CDR2 is FYNNEI in the germline V gene.

The chain has TRBV27 and TRBJ2-7; D may be TRBD1 (6 bases). The V and J ends lost 7 bases and 4 bases respectively, with 14 bases between them. Germline V gene sequence: CDR1 MNHEY, CDR2 SMNVEV (reference sequence). The CDR3 spans 13 residues. CDR3 amino acids: CASTSGAGYEQYF. CDR3 nucleotide sequence: TGTGCCAGCACCTCAGGGGCAGGGTACGAGCAGTACTTC.

V and J are TRBV9 and TRBJ2-4; TRBD2 matches 8 bases. The trim removed 4 bases at V and 5 bases at J, leaving 5 bases unmatched. Germline CDR1 and CDR2: SGDLS and YYNGEE. The CDR3 has 14 residues. CDR3 coding DNA: TGTGCCAGCAGCATTAGCGGGAACGAAAACATTCAGTACTTC. Amino acids: CASSISGNENIQYF.

The V and J genes are TRBV7-9 and TRBJ2-4; TRBD2 is a possible D gene (6 bases). This CDR3 is built from 19 residues. Germline CDR1 and CDR2: SEHNR and FQNEAQ (reference sequence). Between the trimmed V and J ends, which lost 4 bases and 0 bases, there was a span of 22 bases. This CDR3 is CASSSLTAGLDIAKNIQYF. The CDR3 nucleotides are TGTGCCAGCAGCTCCCTGACGGCGGGGTTGGATATAGCCAAAAACATTCAGTACTTC.

The rearrangement links TRBV5-1 to TRBJ2-5; a weak D match, TRBD1 (6 bases). The V and J ends lost 0 bases and 5 bases respectively, with 14 bases between them. This CDR3 has 15 amino acids. In germline, CDR1 is SGHRS, CDR2 YFSETQ. CDR3 DNA sequence: TGCGCCAGCAGCTTGGCACCAGGGGCGCGGGAGACCCAGTACTTC. Encoded protein: CASSLAPGARETQYF.

V gene TRBV27 combines with J gene TRBJ1-2; the match to TRBD1 covers 11 bases. J lost 2 bases, V lost 4 bases, and 3 bases had no gene match. Germline-derived CDR1 and CDR2 are MNHEY and SMNVEV (reference sequence). The CDR3 totals 15 residues. The DNA of the CDR3 is TGTGCCAGCAGTTCGGGACAGGGGGGAAACTATGGCTACACCTTC. Translated: CASSSGQGGNYGYTF.

The chain recombines TRBV9 with TRBJ2-5; the D gene is possibly TRBD1 (6 bases). CDR1 is SGDLS and CDR2 is YYNGEE in the germline V gene. The CDR3 consists of 14 residues. Deletions cut 0 bases from V and 5 bases from J, with 11 bases between. The CDR3 loop reads CASSVGGREETQYF. The CDR3 coding sequence is TGTGCCAGCAGCGTAGGGGGGCGCGAGGAGACCCAGTACTTC.

The CDR3 reads CASSFGTATEQYF. The DNA of the CDR3 is TGTGCCAGCAGTTTTGGGACAGCTACGGAGCAGTACTTC. This rearrangement joins TRBV27 to TRBJ2-7, with TRBD1 matching over 7 bases. CDR1 is MNHEY, CDR2 SMNVEV, per germline (reference sequence). CDR3 size: 13 residues. V lost 3 bases and J lost 7; bases outside the gene matches: 6.

The genes are TRBV5-8 and TRBJ1-6; D unresolved. The V end was cut by 2 bases, the J end by 7 bases, with 10 bases between. The CDR3 runs 14 residues. Germline V gives CDR1 SGHTS, CDR2 YDEGEE. This CDR3 is CASSFRTENSPLHF. The CDR3 DNA sequence: TGTGCCAGCAGCTTTCGGACTGAGAATTCACCCCTCCACTTT.

This sequence joins TRBV5-8 and TRBJ1-2, with 7 bases aligning to TRBD1. The length of the CDR3 is 16 residues. The ends lost 0 bases at V and 0 bases at J; junction bases unmatched: 5. Per the germline V gene, CDR1 is SGHTS and CDR2 is YDEGEE. CDR3 sequence reads: CASSLDRGPPNYGYTF. The CDR3 DNA sequence: TGTGCCAGCAGCTTGGACAGGGGCCCTCCTAACTATGGCTACACCTTC.

The V call is TRBV6-5, the J call TRBJ1-1; TRBD1 might be the D (6 bases). Trimming removed 2 bases at V and 0 bases at J, with 13 bases between. Germline V gene data show CDR1 as MNHEY and CDR2 as SVGAGI. This CDR3 is built from 16 residues. The CDR3 is CASSYVRGDVNTEAFF. DNA for the CDR3: TGTGCCAGCAGTTACGTCAGGGGAGACGTGAACACTGAAGCTTTCTTT.

The chain employs TRBV19 and TRBJ2-1; 9 bases align to TRBD1. V lost 5 bases and J lost 5; bases outside the gene matches: 10. CDR1 LNHDA and CDR2 SQIVND come from the germline V gene (reference sequence). The CDR3 runs to 16 residues. The CDR3 region has the DNA TGTGCCAGTAGTTTGGGACAGGGAGGGTTTAACAATGAGCAGTTCTTC. Protein product: CASSLGQGGFNNEQFF.

In regard to this clone: Germline is not matched at one junction end, which may reflect a read error. This rearrangement joins TRBV9 to TRBJ2-7; 9 bases are shared with TRBD2. Germline loops: CDR1 SGDLS, CDR2 YYNGEE. The CDR3 is 13 residues long. The CDR3 sequence: CASTVAGVGEQYF. Here the CDR3 DNA reads TGTGCCAGCACCGTAGCGGGAGTGGGTGAGCAGTACTTC.

V is TRBV4-1 and J is TRBJ1-2, with 7 positions matching TRBD1. V lost 2 bases to trimming and J lost 0 bases; unmatched junction nucleotides: 15. Germline CDR1 MGHRA, CDR2 YSYEKL. This CDR3 has 19 amino acids. CDR3 loop: CASSQIGLVRDSSNYGYTF. As DNA, the CDR3 is TGCGCCAGCAGCCAAATTGGGCTAGTCCGGGACAGTTCTAACTATGGCTACACCTTC.

J is TRBJ2-1 and V is TRBV4-2; TRBD2 matches at 9 bases. V trimming: 4 bases; J trimming: 7 bases; junction bases outside the gene matches: 5. From germline, CDR1 is LGHNA and CDR2 YNFKEQ. This CDR3 is built from 14 residues. CDR3 protein: CASSRAGGENEQFF. As DNA, the CDR3 is TGTGCCAGCAGCCGGGCGGGAGGGGAGAATGAGCAGTTCTTC.

J is TRBJ1-5 and V is TRBV27; TRBD1 matches 9 bases. Germline CDR1 reads MNHEY; CDR2 reads SMNVEV (reference sequence). This CDR3 has 15 amino acids. V dropped 5 bases and J dropped 3; count of bases not matched to a gene: 5. This CDR3 is CASSPTGGINQPQHF. CDR3 in DNA: TGTGCCAGCAGTCCGACAGGGGGAATCAATCAGCCCCAGCATTTT.